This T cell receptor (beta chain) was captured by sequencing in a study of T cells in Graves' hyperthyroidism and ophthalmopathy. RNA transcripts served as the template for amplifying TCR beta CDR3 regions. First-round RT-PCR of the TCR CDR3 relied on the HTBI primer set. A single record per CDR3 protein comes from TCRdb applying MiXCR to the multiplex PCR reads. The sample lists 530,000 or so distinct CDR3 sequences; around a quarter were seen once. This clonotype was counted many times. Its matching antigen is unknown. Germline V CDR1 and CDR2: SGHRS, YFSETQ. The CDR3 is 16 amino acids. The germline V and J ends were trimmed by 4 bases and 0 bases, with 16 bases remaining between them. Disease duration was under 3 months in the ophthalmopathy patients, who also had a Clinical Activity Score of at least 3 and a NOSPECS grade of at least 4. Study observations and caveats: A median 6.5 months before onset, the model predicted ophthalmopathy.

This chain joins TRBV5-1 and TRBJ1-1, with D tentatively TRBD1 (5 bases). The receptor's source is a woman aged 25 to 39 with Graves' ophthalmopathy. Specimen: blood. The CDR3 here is CASSPDRVVVNTEAFF. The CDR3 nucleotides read TGCGCCAGCAGCCCAGACAGAGTCGTGGTGAACACTGAAGCTTTCTTT.